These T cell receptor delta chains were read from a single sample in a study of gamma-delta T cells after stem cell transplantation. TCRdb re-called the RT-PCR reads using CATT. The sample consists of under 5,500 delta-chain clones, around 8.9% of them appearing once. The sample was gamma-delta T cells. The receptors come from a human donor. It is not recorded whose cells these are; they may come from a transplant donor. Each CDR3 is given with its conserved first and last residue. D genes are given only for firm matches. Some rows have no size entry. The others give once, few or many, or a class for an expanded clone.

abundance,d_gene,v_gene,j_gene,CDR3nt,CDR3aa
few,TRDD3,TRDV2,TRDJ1,TGTGCCTGTGACACTCTTTCATCTTACACGGGGGATACCGACACCGATAAACTCATCTTT,CACDTLSSYTGDTDTDKLIF
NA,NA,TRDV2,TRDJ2,TGTGCCTGTGATAGCCTTGGGGGTGCAGCACAACTCTTCTTT,CACDSLGGAAQLFF
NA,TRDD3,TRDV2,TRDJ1,TGTGCCTGTGACCGCCTGGGGGTTTACACCGATAAACTCATCTTT,CACDRLGVYTDKLIF
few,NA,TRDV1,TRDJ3,TGTGCTCTTGGGGAAAGGGGGGGCCTAAGAGGGTCCTGGGACACCCGACAGATGTTTTTC,CALGERGGLRGSWDTRQMFF
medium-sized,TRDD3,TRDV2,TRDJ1,TGTGCCTGTGACTCCCTGGGTCCTTCCGGTACTGGGGGATTCAACACCGATAAACTCATCTTT,CACDSLGPSGTGGFNTDKLIF
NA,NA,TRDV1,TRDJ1,TGTGCTCTTGGGGTCGTCCCACACACCGATAAACTCATCTTT,CALGVVPHTDKLIF
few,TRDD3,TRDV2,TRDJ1,TGCGCCTGTGACACCGTCGGTCCTGGGGGATACGGGGGTAAACTCATCTTT,CACDTVGPGGYGGKLIF
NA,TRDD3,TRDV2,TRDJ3,TGTGCCTGTGACAGACTACTGGGGGATACGCGTAACAGCTCCTGGGACACCCGACAGATGTTTTTC,CACDRLLGDTRNSSWDTRQMFF
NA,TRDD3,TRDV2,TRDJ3,TGTGCCTGTGACCCCTTACTGGGGTATGTAGGCTCCTGGGACACCCGACAGATGTTTTTC,CACDPLLGYVGSWDTRQMFF
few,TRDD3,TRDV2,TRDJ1,TGTGCCTGTGACGGCCTTACTGGGGGTAGCGATAAACTCATCTTT,CACDGLTGGSDKLIF
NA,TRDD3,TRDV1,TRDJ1,TGTGCTCTTGGGGAGAGGGGATACGGGGGGTACACCGATAAACTCATCTTT,CALGERGYGGYTDKLIF
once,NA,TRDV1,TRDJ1,TGTGCTCTTGGGACCCGACGGGGTGCGGGCACCGATAAACTCATCTTT,CALGTRRGAGTDKLIF
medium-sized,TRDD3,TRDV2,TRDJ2,TGTGCCTGTGACACTCTCATGGGGGATACAGCTTTGACAGCACAACTCTTCTTT,CACDTLMGDTALTAQLFF
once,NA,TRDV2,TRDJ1,TGTGCCTGTGACACCCGGCCAAACACGTACACCGATAAACTCATCTTT,CACDTRPNTYTDKLIF
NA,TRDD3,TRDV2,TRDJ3,TGTGCCTGTGACACCGTACTGGGGGATACGAACACCCGACAGATGTTTTTC,CACDTVLGDTNTRQMFF
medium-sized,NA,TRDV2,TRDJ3,TGTGCCTGTGACTTTACTGGACGGGCCCCCTCCTGGGACACCCGACAGATGTTTTTC,CACDFTGRAPSWDTRQMFF
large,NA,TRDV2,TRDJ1,TGTGCCTGTGACACTCTTACTGGCAGCGATAAACTCATCTTT,CACDTLTGSDKLIF
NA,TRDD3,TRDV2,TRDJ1,TGTGCCTGTGACGATCTGGGGGAATACACCGATAAACTCATCTTT,CACDDLGEYTDKLIF
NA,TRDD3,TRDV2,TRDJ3,TGTGCCTGTGACCCTAAGACACTGGGGGATACGCGTTCCTGGGACACCCGACAGATGTTTTTC,CACDPKTLGDTRSWDTRQMFF
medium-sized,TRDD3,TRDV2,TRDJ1,TGTGCCTGTGACGAGATCTCTGGGGGGATAAGGGGCGCCGATAAACTCATCTTT,CACDEISGGIRGADKLIF
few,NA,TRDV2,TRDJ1,TGTGCCTGTGACACCCTGGGGATTACCGATAAACTCATCTTT,CACDTLGITDKLIF
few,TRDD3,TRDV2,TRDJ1,TGTGCCTGCGGCACCGTGGTGGGGGATACGATAGGGTACACCGATAAACTCATCTTT,CACGTVVGDTIGYTDKLIF
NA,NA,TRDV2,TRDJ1,TGTGCCTGTGACCCCATGCCCGGTCTGGGAGATACCGGAGGGTCTAAACTCATCTTT,CACDPMPGLGDTGGSKLIF
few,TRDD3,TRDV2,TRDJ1,TGTGCCTGTGACACCGTCTCTGGGGGACACACCGATAAACTCATCTTT,CACDTVSGGHTDKLIF
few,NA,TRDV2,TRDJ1,TGTGCCTGTGACGCCGTAGCCCCCCCCGGGGTTCTCCGGGTGGACACCGATAAACTCATCTTT,CACDAVAPPGVLRVDTDKLIF
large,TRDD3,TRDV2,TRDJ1,TGTGCCTGTGACACCCTGGGGCCTACTGGGGCCGACACCGATAAACTCATCTTT,CACDTLGPTGADTDKLIF
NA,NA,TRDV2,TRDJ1,TGTGCCTGTGACACCGCGGGGCCTCAAGGGTCCTACACCGATAAACACATCTTT,CACDTAGPQGSYTDKHIF
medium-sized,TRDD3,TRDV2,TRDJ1,TGTGCCTGTGACACCGTACATGGGGGATACCCGAATAAACTCATCTTT,CACDTVHGGYPNKLIF
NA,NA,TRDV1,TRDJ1,TGTGCTCTTGGGGCCCTAACTCGAGAGGGCCTCCGGAGGTGCACCGATAAACTCATCTTT,CALGALTREGLRRCTDKLIF
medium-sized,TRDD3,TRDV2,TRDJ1,TGTGCCTGTGACACCTTAGGGGTGGGGGATACGGAAGGCACCGATAAACTCATCTTT,CACDTLGVGDTEGTDKLIF
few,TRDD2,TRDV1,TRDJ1,TGTGCTCTTGGCTGGCCTTTCCTACGGGCGTTGCAGGGGTCCGATAAACTCATCTTT,CALGWPFLRALQGSDKLIF
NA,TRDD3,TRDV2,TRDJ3,TGTGCCTGTGACACCGGATCCTGGGGGATACTGAGCTCCTGGGACACCCGACAGATGTTTTTC,CACDTGSWGILSSWDTRQMFF
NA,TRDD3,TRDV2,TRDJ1,TGTGCCTGTGACAAGATGTTCCTCGGACCGACTGGGGGTAGGTTCGGAGCTCAGGTGTACACCGATAAACTCATCTTT,CACDKMFLGPTGGRFGAQVYTDKLIF
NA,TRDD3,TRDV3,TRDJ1,TGTGCCTTTAGGCTACGTACTGGGGGATACAAAGGTAAACTCATCTTT,CAFRLRTGGYKGKLIF
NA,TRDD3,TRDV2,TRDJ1,TGTGCCTGTGACCGCCTGGGGGACCAGTACACCGATAAACTCATCTTT,CACDRLGDQYTDKLIF
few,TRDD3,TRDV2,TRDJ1,TGTGCCTGTGACGCCGTACTGGGGGATACGAGGTACACCGATAAACTCATCTTT,CACDAVLGDTRYTDKLIF
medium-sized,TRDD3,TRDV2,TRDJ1,TGTGCCTGTGACACGGTACGTACTGGGGGCTTGCCGTACACCGATAAACTCATCTTT,CACDTVRTGGLPYTDKLIF
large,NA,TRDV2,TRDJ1,TGTGCCTGTGACACCCTGCGGGGGCCCGATAAACTCATCTTT,CACDTLRGPDKLIF
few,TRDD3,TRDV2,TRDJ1,TGTGCCTGTGACCCTTTACTGGGGGATTCGCTAACCGATAAACTCATCTTT,CACDPLLGDSLTDKLIF
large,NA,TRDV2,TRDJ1,TGTGCCTGTGACGGCTGGGGAACCGATAAACTCATCTTT,CACDGWGTDKLIF
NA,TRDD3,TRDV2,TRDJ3,TGTGCCTGTGACACCGTTCTGGGGGACGACAGCTCCTGGGACACCCGACAGATGTTTTTC,CACDTVLGDDSSWDTRQMFF
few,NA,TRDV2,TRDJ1,TGTGCCTGTGACACCATACTGCCCAGTGCAATATACACCGATAAACTCATCTTT,CACDTILPSAIYTDKLIF
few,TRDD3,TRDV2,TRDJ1,TGTGCCTGTGACACGCTGGGGGCCAAGTTTCGCTACCCGTACACCGATAAACTCATCTTT,CACDTLGAKFRYPYTDKLIF
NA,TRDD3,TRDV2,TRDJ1,TGTGCCTGTGACCTAACTGGGGCCAACCCCTACACCGATAAACTCATCTTT,CACDLTGANPYTDKLIF
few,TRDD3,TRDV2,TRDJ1,TGTGCCTGTGATACTGTACTGGGGGATCCTGACACCGATAAACTCATCTTT,CACDTVLGDPDTDKLIF
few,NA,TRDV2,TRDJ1,TGTGCCTGTGACACCGGGAATCTGCTGGGGACCCCCGGTCGCACCGATAAACTCATCTTT,CACDTGNLLGTPGRTDKLIF
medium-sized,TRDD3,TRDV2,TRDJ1,TGTGCCTGTGACACCCTACTGGGGGATACGCGAAAGGAGTCGGGGACCGATAAACTCATCTTT,CACDTLLGDTRKESGTDKLIF
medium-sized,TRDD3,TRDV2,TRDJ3,TGTGCCTGTGACACCGCGGGTGGGGGATACTCCTGGGACACCCGACAGATGTTTTTC,CACDTAGGGYSWDTRQMFF
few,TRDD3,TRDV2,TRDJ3,TGTGCCTGTGACACCGTACTGGGGGATACCTGGGACACCCGACAGATGTTTTTC,CACDTVLGDTWDTRQMFF
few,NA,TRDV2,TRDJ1,TGTGCCTGTGACACCCTGAAGTCCGGGGGACAGTACACCGATAAACTCATCTTT,CACDTLKSGGQYTDKLIF
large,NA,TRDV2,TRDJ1,TGTGCCTGTGACCCAGTAATGGGCGCCGATAAACTCATCTTT,CACDPVMGADKLIF
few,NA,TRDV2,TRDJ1,TGTGCCTGTGACACCGTTGGGGACCCCGCGTACACCGATAAACTCATCTTT,CACDTVGDPAYTDKLIF
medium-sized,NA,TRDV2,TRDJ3,TGTGCCTGTGACACCGTCGGGGGGACAGGGACCTGGGACACCCGACAGATGTTTTTC,CACDTVGGTGTWDTRQMFF
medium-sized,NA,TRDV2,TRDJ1,TGTGCCTGTGACACCGTGGTACTGGGAGATCAACGGGACACCGATAAACTCATCTTT,CACDTVVLGDQRDTDKLIF
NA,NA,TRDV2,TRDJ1,TGTGCCTGTGACACTCTTTTAGTACTGGTGGATCTCCCTCAATCGTACACCTATACACTCATCTTT,CACDTLLVLVDLPQSYTYTLIF